Shown below are 28 T cell receptor beta chains from a single sample sequenced in a study of metastatic and nonmetastatic thyroid tumors. TCRdb re-called the PCR reads through MiXCR. Of approximately 15,000 clones listed, approximately 20% were seen once; the top ten hold less than 15%. No patient had received any treatment before thyroid surgery. What was sequenced was blood. The receptors originated from a female donor with papillary thyroid cancer or a benign thyroid nodule (not recorded which). Some clones in this sample may be carry-over from other donors' samples.

This clone was seen repeatedly, ten times or more. The rearrangement links TRBV5-1 to TRBJ2-2; TRBD2 might be the D (5 bases). V was shortened by 4 bases and J by 2 bases, with 9 bases between the two germline ends. Germline V gene data show CDR1 as SGHRS and CDR2 as YFSETQ. The CDR3 spans 14 residues. The chain's CDR3 is CASSPRENTGELFF. Here the CDR3 DNA reads TGCGCCAGCAGCCCGAGGGAAAACACCGGGGAGCTGTTTTTT.

This clone was counted many times. This may arise from a read error, as a much more abundant clone is one base away. This chain joins TRBV5-1 and TRBJ1-1, with 7 bases lining up with TRBD1. Germline V CDR1 and CDR2: SGHRS, YFSETQ. The CDR3 runs to 13 residues. CDR3 bases: TGCGCCAGCACCCACACAGGGGCCACTGAAGCTTCCTTT. Protein: CASTHTGATEASF.

Judged by abundance, this clone is medium-sized (0.01 to 0.1%). The chain has TRBV5-1 and TRBJ1-2; no clear D gene. V was pared by 3 bases and J by 8 bases, with 17 bases between. Germline V gives CDR1 SGHRS, CDR2 YFSETQ. This CDR3 has 14 amino acids. In DNA form, the CDR3 reads TGCGCCAGCAGCTCCTCAGGTTCCCAAAGCGGCTACACCTTC. It specifies CASSSSGSQSGYTF. Together with reference TRBV5-1 and TRBJ1-2, the CDR3 gives the full variable domain: KAGVTQTPRYLIKTRGQQVTLSCSPISGHRSVSWYQQTPGQGLQFLFEYFSETQRNKGNFPGRFSGRQFSNSRSEMNVSTLELGDSALYLCASSSSGSQSGYTFGSGTRLTVV.

This clone was seen ten or more times. The chain uses TRBV4-3 and TRBJ2-7; weak D call: TRBD1 (5 bases). The CDR3 covers 16 residues. V was pared by 2 bases and J by 6 bases, with 20 bases between. The germline V gene has CDR1 LGHNA and CDR2 YSLEER. This chain's CDR3 is CASSQNPRALFFEQYF. The CDR3 DNA is TGCGCCAGCAGCCAAAATCCCAGGGCACTGTTTTTCGAGCAGTACTTC.

In this sample, this clone turned up many times. Other DNA sequences in the same sample also yield this CDR3. The gene calls are TRBV18 and TRBJ2-3; D unclear. CDR1 KGHSH and CDR2 LQKENI come from the germline V gene. The CDR3 totals 13 residues. V lost 3 bases to trimming and J lost 0 bases, with 4 bases between them. The chain's CDR3 is CASSPPSTDTQYF. Written as DNA, the CDR3 is TGTGCCAGCTCACCGCCTAGCACAGATACGCAGTATTTT.

The genes are TRBV11-3 and TRBJ2-7; no clear D gene. The CDR3 extends over 15 amino acids. V was cut by 3 bases and J by 1 base, with 13 bases left in between. Germline V gene lookup returns CDR1 SGHNT and CDR2 YENEEA. The CDR3: CASSFEWSVSYEQYF. CDR3 coding DNA: TGTGCCAGCAGCTTCGAGTGGTCGGTGTCCTACGAGCAGTACTTC.

This clone has at least ten counts. The V gene is TRBV30, the J gene TRBJ2-5; D is perhaps TRBD2 (5 bases). This CDR3 comprises 13 residues. CDR1 and CDR2 from the germline V gene are GTSNPN and SVGIG (reference sequence). Trimming stripped 4 bases from V and 3 bases from J, with 12 bases between. The CDR3 DNA reads as TGTGCCTGGAAAGTTAACGGGGAAGAGACCCAGTACTTC. Its translation is CAWKVNGEETQYF.

The J gene is TRBJ2-7, the V gene TRBV30; the D gene could be TRBD1 or TRBD2 (5 bases each). V lost 4 bases to trimming and J lost 0 bases, with 13 bases between them. CDR3 size: 14 residues. CDR1 and CDR2 from the germline V gene are GTSNPN and SVGIG (reference sequence). The CDR3 DNA reads as TGTGCCTGGACCGGGACGGAGAGCTCCTACGAGCAGTACTTC. It encodes CAWTGTESSYEQYF.

Many counts were recorded for this clone. The rearrangement uses TRBV19 and TRBJ1-4; D may be TRBD1 (5 bases). The CDR3 is 14 residues long. CDR1 is LNHDA, CDR2 SQIVND, per germline (reference sequence). The ends were cut back, 2 bases at V and 5 bases at J, with 9 bases in the middle. The CDR3 DNA reads TGTGCCAGTAGTATATCCAGGGCAAATGAAAAACTGTTTTTT. It specifies CASSISRANEKLFF.

The rearrangement links TRBV11-2 to TRBJ1-1; the match to TRBD1 covers 9 bases. V shed 1 base and J 10 bases; nucleotides not matched to a gene: 4. Germline CDR1 reads SGHAT; CDR2 reads FQNNGV. The CDR3 loop spans 13 amino acids. This chain's CDR3 is CASSLGTGVGAFF. In DNA form, the CDR3 reads TGTGCCAGCAGCTTAGGGACAGGGGTAGGAGCTTTCTTT.

This clone was detected many times. The chain is built from TRBV7-2 and TRBJ2-5; the D is unclear. This CDR3 has 14 residues. Trimming stripped 1 base from V and 1 base from J, with 7 bases between. From germline, CDR1 is SGHTA and CDR2 FQGNSA. CDR3 DNA: TGTGCCAGCAGCTTAGTTGGCAGCCAAGAGACCCAGTACTTC. Translating it yields CASSLVGSQETQYF.

Details on this clone: This likely comes from a read error, as the CDR3 has no conserved phenylalanine or tryptophan at its end. The gene calls are TRBV15 and TRBJ1-5; D is undetermined. The CDR3 has 13 residues. Looked up from germline, CDR1 is LNHNV and CDR2 is YYDKDF (reference sequence). The CDR3 nucleotides are TGTGCCACCAGTCCAGGAAGTTATCAGCGCCAGCATTTG. Protein sequence: CATSPGSYQRQHL.

This clone is large within its sample. V gene TRBV27 combines with J gene TRBJ2-3; 9 bases are shared with TRBD2. CDR1 MNHEY and CDR2 SMNVEV come from the germline V gene (reference sequence). This CDR3 is built from 16 residues. The V and J ends lost 5 bases and 4 bases, in that order; junction bases with no gene match: 10. In DNA, the CDR3 is TGTGCCAGCAGTCCCTCGGTTAGCGGGAGTTCAGATACGCAGTATTTT. As protein: CASSPSVSGSSDTQYF.

The chain is built from TRBV4-1 and TRBJ2-7; TRBD1 matches 7 bases. The CDR3 has 14 residues. The V segment lost 5 bases and the J segment 1 base; nucleotides outside the gene matches: 5. Germline loops: CDR1 MGHRA, CDR2 YSYEKL. CDR3 region: CASSTRQGSYEQYF. CDR3 in DNA: TGCGCCAGCAGCACCCGACAGGGATCCTACGAGCAGTACTTC.

This clone has more than one count but fewer than ten. The chain uses TRBV28 and TRBJ2-3, with D unresolved. Germline V gene lookup returns CDR1 MDHEN and CDR2 SYDVKM. The CDR3 sequence is 14 residues long. V lost 4 bases and J 3 bases, leaving 11 bases between the germline ends. In nucleotides, the CDR3 is TGTGCCAGCAGTTCCGCCCCGTCGACAGATACGCAGTATTTT. Its protein product is CASSSAPSTDTQYF.

V usage is TRBV6-1 and J usage is TRBJ2-3; tentative D call: TRBD2 (6 bases). This CDR3 is built from 14 residues. Trimming stripped 7 bases from V and 2 bases from J, with 13 bases between. The V gene's germline CDR1 is MNHNS and CDR2 SASEGT. The CDR3, as DNA: TGTGCCAGCATATCGGGGAGGACCACAGATACGCAGTATTTT. Protein product: CASISGRTTDTQYF.

At least ten counts were recorded for this clone. V is TRBV4-2 and J is TRBJ2-7; D is possibly TRBD2 (6 bases). Germline CDR1 LGHNA, CDR2 YNFKEQ. V shed 4 bases and J shed 3 bases, with 16 bases lying between them. The CDR3 is made up of 15 amino acids. The CDR3 sequence is CASSLGGGALYEQYF. CDR3 nucleotides: TGTGCCAGCAGCCTGGGTGGAGGGGCTCTCTACGAGCAGTACTTC.

This clone came up many times. V and J are TRBV13 and TRBJ1-2, with 8 bases fitting TRBD1. Trimming removed 5 bases from V and 5 bases from J; junction bases left unmatched: 19. This CDR3 is built from 18 residues. Germline V gene lookup returns CDR1 PRHDT and CDR2 FYEKMQ (reference sequence). CDR3 sequence reads: CASSLVGTGQETLYGYTF. The CDR3 nucleotides are TGTGCCAGCAGCCTAGTTGGGACGGGACAGGAGACTTTGTATGGCTACACCTTC. Based on the CDR3 plus reference TRBV13 and TRBJ1-2, the full variable domain is AAGVIQSPRHLIKEKRETATLKCYPIPRHDTVYWYQQGPGQDPQFLISFYEKMQSDKGSIPDRFSAQQFSDYHSELNMSSLELGDSALYFCASSLVGTGQETLYGYTFGSGTRLTVV.

This clone was observed many times. This chain links TRBV5-1 with TRBJ2-1; 10 positions agree with TRBD2. The CDR3 covers 16 residues. The trim removed 2 bases at V and 3 bases at J, leaving 5 bases unmatched. The germline V gene encodes CDR1 SGHRS and CDR2 YFSETQ. Here the CDR3 DNA reads TGCGCCAGCAGCTTAATAGCGGGAGGTGTCTACAATGAGCAGTTCTTC. Translated, it gives CASSLIAGGVYNEQFF.

Many counts were recorded for this clone. The chain uses TRBV7-2 and TRBJ2-5, with 8 bases fitting TRBD2. This CDR3 is 13 amino acids long. The J segment lost 4 bases and the V segment lost 3 bases, leaving 1 base of the junction unmatched. CDR1 and CDR2 (germline): SGHTA, FQGNSA. The CDR3 loop is CASSFGLAETQYF. CDR3 DNA sequence: TGTGCCAGCAGCTTTGGACTAGCAGAGACCCAGTACTTC. Full variable domain (missing parts from reference TRBV7-2 and TRBJ2-5): GAGVSQSPSNKVTEKGKDVELRCDPISGHTALYWYRQSLGQGLEFLIYFQGNSAPDKSGLPSDRFSAERTGGSVSTLTIQRTQQEDSAVYLCASSFGLAETQYFGPGTRLLVL.

In this sample, this clone turned up many times. The rearrangement joins TRBV5-8 to TRBJ1-5, with D tentatively TRBD1 (5 bases). CDR1 and CDR2 from the germline V gene are SGHTS and YDEGEE. V lost 4 bases to trimming and J lost 3 bases, with 14 bases between them. The CDR3 sequence is 15 residues long. The CDR3 protein is CASSLMDGHNQPQHF. CDR3 nucleotides: TGTGCCAGCAGCCTGATGGACGGACACAATCAGCCCCAGCATTTT.

This clone was seen just once. This rearrangement joins TRBV7-9 to TRBJ2-7; 8 bases fit TRBD2. This CDR3 spans 15 amino acids. From germline, CDR1 is SEHNR and CDR2 FQNEAQ (reference sequence). CDR3 protein: CVSSWGTSLEYEQYF. Written as DNA, the CDR3 is TGTGTTAGCAGCTGGGGGACTAGTTTGGAATACGAGCAGTACTTC.

This clone was recorded many times. This sequence joins TRBV29-1 and TRBJ2-3; possible D gene TRBD1, 5 bases. The length of the CDR3 is 12 residues. The V gene lost 8 bases and the J gene lost 3 bases, with 12 bases spanning the gap. From germline, CDR1 is SQVTM and CDR2 ANQGSEA. CDR3 in amino acids: CSYTPGTDTQYF. The CDR3 coding sequence is TGCAGCTACACCCCAGGGACAGATACGCAGTATTTT.

The J gene is TRBJ1-2, the V gene TRBV4-2; D call uncertain. CDR3 length: 11 amino acids. Trimming removed 0 bases at V and 11 bases at J, with 7 bases between. The V gene's germline CDR1 is LGHNA and CDR2 YNFKEQ. CDR3 region: CASSQDEDYTF. As DNA, the CDR3 is TGTGCCAGCAGCCAAGATGAGGATTACACCTTC.

This clone occurred many times. This sample includes further DNA sequences coding for the same CDR3. This chain uses TRBV7-2 with TRBJ2-1, with a possible D match to TRBD2 (5 bases). The CDR3 is made up of 13 amino acids. Trimming stripped 5 bases from V and 10 bases from J, with 15 bases between. CDR1 is SGHTA, CDR2 FQGNSA, per germline. The CDR3 here is CASSAQVGEEQFF. In nucleotides, the CDR3 is TGTGCCAGCAGCGCCCAAGTGGGAGAGGAGCAGTTCTTC.

By its share, this clone is medium-sized (0.01 to 0.1%). The rearrangement links TRBV19 to TRBJ2-7, with D unclear. The CDR3 extends over 13 amino acids. Germline V CDR1 and CDR2: LNHDA, SQIVND (reference sequence). Trimming took 7 bases from V and 5 from J, leaving 15 bases between them. CDR3 region: CASKVPARDEQYF. CDR3 in DNA: TGTGCCAGTAAAGTTCCAGCTCGGGACGAGCAGTACTTC.

This clone has a handful of counts. V gene TRBV5-1 combines with J gene TRBJ2-3; D perhaps matches TRBD1 (7 bases). Trimming took 0 bases from V and 4 from J, leaving 21 bases between them. Germline V gene sequence: CDR1 SGHRS, CDR2 YFSETQ. The length of the CDR3 is 18 residues. The CDR3, as DNA: TGCGCCAGCAGCTTGGGGATAGCTGGAGGGGGCCTGCCAGATACGCAGTATTTT. Protein: CASSLGIAGGGLPDTQYF.

This clone has ten or more counts. The same CDR3 arises from other DNA sequences in this sample as well. The genes are TRBV4-1 and TRBJ2-2, with TRBD2 matching 10 bases. The V gene's germline CDR1 is MGHRA and CDR2 YSYEKL. The CDR3 is 19 residues long. V dropped 3 bases and J dropped 2; count of bases not matched to a gene: 12. In DNA, the CDR3 is TGCGCCAGCAGCCATCCTCGGGGCGGACTAGCGGAAAACACCGGGGAGCTGTTTTTT. Encoded protein: CASSHPRGGLAENTGELFF.